Listed below are T cell receptor beta chains from one sample, sequenced in a study of CD8+ T cells in alopecia areata. The table came from immunoSEQ multiplex PCR; TCRdb's copy has only in-frame clones and leaves some out. The data contain approximately 180,000 clones, about 48% of them seen just once; the ten biggest clones take up roughly a tenth. This sample comprised CD8+ T cells sorted from blood, obtained at week 24, from a patient treated with tofacitinib. Receptors were obtained from a human donor with alopecia areata. Each CDR3 is given with its conserved first and last residue. D genes are given only for firm matches. A clone size is listed for some rows: how often the clone was seen (once, few, many), or a class if it is expanded.

CDR3: CASSHNLPQHF
DNA: TGTGCCAGCAGCCATAATCTGCCCCAGCATTTT
D: NA
size: NA
J: TRBJ1-5
V: TRBV6-6

CDR3: CASSESVTATYGYTF
DNA: TGTGCCAGCAGTGAATCTGTGACCGCCACCTATGGCTACACCTTC
D: NA
size: NA
J: TRBJ1-2
V: TRBV2

CDR3: CASSATGDQPQHF
DNA: TGTGCCAGCAGCGCTACAGGAGATCAGCCCCAGCATTTT
D: NA
size: few
J: TRBJ1-5
V: TRBV7-6

CDR3: CSDIDVYGYTF
DNA: TGCAGCGATATCGATGTATATGGCTACACCTTC
D: NA
size: NA
J: TRBJ1-2
V: TRBV29-1

CDR3: CASLTGGHGYTF
DNA: TGTGCCAGCTTGACAGGGGGCCATGGCTACACCTTC
D: TRBD1
size: NA
J: TRBJ1-2
V: TRBV5-6

CDR3: CASSLWSTGINQPQHF
DNA: TGTGCCAGCAGCTTGTGGTCAACCGGGATCAATCAGCCCCAGCATTTT
D: NA
size: NA
J: TRBJ1-5
V: TRBV5-6

CDR3: CASSGNSPRQETQYF
DNA: TGTGCCAGCAGTGGGAATTCGCCTCGGCAAGAGACCCAGTACTTC
D: NA
size: few
J: TRBJ2-5
V: TRBV2

CDR3: CASSADTSPNTEAFF
DNA: TGCGCCAGCAGCGCGGACACCTCTCCGAACACTGAAGCTTTCTTT
D: NA
size: NA
J: TRBJ1-1
V: TRBV4-3

CDR3: CSVIQEYEQYF
DNA: TGCAGCGTTATACAGGAATACGAGCAGTACTTC
D: NA
size: NA
J: TRBJ2-7
V: TRBV29-1

CDR3: CAWSSHGPNTEAFF
DNA: TGTGCCTGGAGTTCCCATGGTCCGAACACTGAAGCTTTCTTT
D: NA
size: few
J: TRBJ1-1
V: TRBV30

CDR3: CASSYSKSGELFF
DNA: TGTGCCAGCAGTTACTCGAAGTCCGGGGAGCTGTTTTTT
D: NA
size: NA
J: TRBJ2-2
V: TRBV6-5

CDR3: CASRTRTANEQFF
DNA: TGTGCCAGCAGAACCAGGACAGCTAATGAGCAGTTCTTC
D: NA
size: NA
J: TRBJ2-1
V: TRBV6-5

CDR3: CASLGWYGYTF
DNA: TGTGCCAGCTTGGGGTGGTATGGCTACACCTTC
D: NA
size: few
J: TRBJ1-2
V: TRBV21-1

CDR3: CASSESTGRRKYEQYF
DNA: TGTGCCAGCAGTGAGTCGACGGGGAGGCGCAAGTACGAGCAGTACTTC
D: NA
size: few
J: TRBJ2-7
V: TRBV2

CDR3: CASSTGTLQETQYF
DNA: TGTGCCAGCAGTACCGGGACTTTACAAGAGACCCAGTACTTC
D: NA
size: NA
J: TRBJ2-5
V: TRBV25-1

CDR3: CASSQVGGNEQFF
DNA: TGCGCCAGCAGCCAAGTCGGGGGAAATGAGCAGTTCTTC
D: NA
size: NA
J: TRBJ2-1
V: TRBV4-3

CDR3: CSVPDSSRVNTEAFF
DNA: TGCAGCGTCCCGGACAGCTCCAGGGTGAACACTGAAGCTTTCTTT
D: NA
size: few
J: TRBJ1-1
V: TRBV29-1

CDR3: CASSQGTSGGSYEQYF
DNA: TGTGCCAGCAGCCAAGGGACTAGCGGGGGATCCTACGAGCAGTACTTC
D: TRBD2
size: NA
J: TRBJ2-7
V: TRBV11-2

CDR3: CAWSAPGQGNYGYTF
DNA: TGTGCCTGGAGTGCTCCGGGACAGGGGAACTATGGCTACACCTTC
D: TRBD1
size: NA
J: TRBJ1-2
V: TRBV30

CDR3: CASSPGAGLSYEQYF
DNA: TGTGCCAGCAGCCCTGGGGCAGGACTCTCCTACGAGCAGTACTTC
D: NA
size: NA
J: TRBJ2-7
V: TRBV27

CDR3: CAWTPAGRTNTGELFF
DNA: TGTGCCTGGACCCCAGCGGGACGGACTAACACCGGGGAGCTGTTTTTT
D: TRBD2
size: NA
J: TRBJ2-2
V: TRBV30

CDR3: CASSAGWGDSNQPQHF
DNA: TGTGCCAGCAGCGCTGGTTGGGGGGATAGCAATCAGCCCCAGCATTTT
D: NA
size: NA
J: TRBJ1-5
V: TRBV9

CDR3: CASSEQFAGGGYYGYTF
DNA: TGTGCCAGCAGTGAACAGTTTGCCGGGGGAGGATACTATGGCTACACCTTC
D: NA
size: NA
J: TRBJ1-2
V: TRBV25-1

CDR3: CAWSFHGQELSYEQYF
DNA: TGTGCCTGGAGTTTTCACGGACAGGAACTCTCCTACGAGCAGTACTTC
D: TRBD1
size: NA
J: TRBJ2-7
V: TRBV30

CDR3: CASSYSARSGETQYF
DNA: TGTGCCAGCAGTTACTCTGCCAGGTCGGGAGAGACCCAGTACTTC
D: NA
size: NA
J: TRBJ2-5
V: TRBV6-6

CDR3: CASSDNGNSPLHF
DNA: TGTGCCAGCAGTGATAACGGGAATTCACCCCTCCACTTT
D: NA
size: NA
J: TRBJ1-6
V: TRBV2

CDR3: CASSLGSGLDTQYF
DNA: TGTGCCAGCAGCTTGGGGTCAGGGTTGGATACGCAGTATTTT
D: NA
size: few
J: TRBJ2-3
V: TRBV5-6

CDR3: CASSGPSTEAFF
DNA: TGCGCCAGCAGTGGGCCGAGCACTGAAGCTTTCTTT
D: NA
size: NA
J: TRBJ1-1
V: TRBV10-1

CDR3: CATSVTSGYEQYF
DNA: TGTGCCACGTCCGTGACTAGCGGATACGAGCAGTACTTC
D: TRBD2
size: NA
J: TRBJ2-7
V: TRBV6-5

CDR3: CSVRVVGGLPGENYGYTF
DNA: TGCAGCGTTAGGGTTGTAGGCGGACTCCCGGGAGAGAACTATGGCTACACCTTC
D: NA
size: NA
J: TRBJ1-2
V: TRBV29-1

CDR3: CASSPEGTNQPQHF
DNA: TGTGCCAGCAGCCCGGAGGGGACCAATCAGCCCCAGCATTTT
D: NA
size: few
J: TRBJ1-5
V: TRBV14

CDR3: CASSLAQGQGEQYF
DNA: TGTGCCAGCAGCTTAGCTCAGGGCCAGGGAGAGCAGTACTTC
D: NA
size: few
J: TRBJ2-7
V: TRBV7-2

CDR3: CAWSTGGTSPLHF
DNA: TGTGCCTGGAGTACAGGGGGTACTTCACCCCTCCACTTT
D: TRBD1
size: NA
J: TRBJ1-6
V: TRBV30

CDR3: CASSYSWGETQYF
DNA: TGTGCCAGCAGTTACTCTTGGGGGGAGACCCAGTACTTC
D: NA
size: few
J: TRBJ2-5
V: TRBV6-5

CDR3: CASGRSYGYTF
DNA: TGTGCCAGCGGGAGATCCTATGGCTACACCTTC
D: NA
size: NA
J: TRBJ1-2
V: TRBV5-6

CDR3: CASSQDRGAGLRSGANVLTF
DNA: TGCGCCAGCAGCCAAGATCGAGGAGCAGGTCTCCGTTCTGGGGCCAACGTCCTGACTTTC
D: NA
size: NA
J: TRBJ2-6
V: TRBV4-3

CDR3: CASSLSQKYEQYF
DNA: TGCGCCAGCAGCTTGTCCCAGAAGTACGAGCAGTACTTC
D: NA
size: NA
J: TRBJ2-7
V: TRBV5-1

CDR3: CASSSQGDNTEAFF
DNA: TGTGCCAGCAGCTCACAGGGGGACAACACTGAAGCTTTCTTT
D: TRBD1
size: few
J: TRBJ1-1
V: TRBV7-9

CDR3: CASSGRDTVPYEQYF
DNA: TGTGCCAGCAGCGGCAGGGACACTGTTCCCTACGAGCAGTACTTC
D: NA
size: few
J: TRBJ2-7
V: TRBV5-6

CDR3: CASSAAGGHNEQFF
DNA: TGTGCCAGCAGTGCAGCGGGGGGACACAATGAGCAGTTCTTC
D: TRBD2
size: NA
J: TRBJ2-1
V: TRBV25-1

CDR3: CASSLGESEAFF
DNA: TGTGCCAGCAGTTTGGGGGAGTCGGAAGCTTTCTTT
D: NA
size: NA
J: TRBJ1-1
V: TRBV28